The present TCR beta chain was sequenced within a study of T cells in localized non-small cell lung cancer. Whole-study findings and limits: Of the tissues analyzed, uninvolved adjacent lung showed maximal T cell clonality, greater than tumor. Appearance in adjacent lung was seen for a median 57 of the top 100 tumor clones. A raised T cell density in blood coincided with lengthier overall survival.

Assay: immunoSEQ multiplex PCR; the TCRdb copy retains only in-frame clones and omits some. The sample lists fewer than 10,000 clones, approximately 44% occurring once. This clone ranks as medium-sized. As yet, its antigen is unknown. The junction had 3 bases not matched to a gene; V was cut back by 6 bases and J by 0 bases. Germline CDR1 is SGDLS and CDR2 is YYNGEE. CDR3 size: 13 residues. The chain links TRBV9 to TRBJ2-7, with TRBD1 matching 7 bases. The sample here was lymph node tissue, taken before any cancer treatment. This clonotype was obtained from a woman aged 35 to 75 with stage I lung adenocarcinoma. DNA for the CDR3: TGTGCCAGCAAGACAGGGACCTCCTACGAGCAGTACTTC. It translates to CASKTGTSYEQYF.